This record covers a single T cell receptor (beta chain). Its antigen is not known. Looked up from germline, CDR1 is MGHRA and CDR2 is YSYEKL. The CDR3 covers 14 residues. V dropped 1 base and J dropped 7; count of bases not matched to a gene: 5. It was with a sample-barcoded 5' primer and a J-beta primer mix that a second PCR of about 6 to 12 cycles was run. TCRdb independently ran MiXCR on the 5' RACE reads; one entry per CDR3 protein. The table shows 1.5 million to 1.9 million distinct CDR3 sequences, with 42% occurring only once. This record belongs to a study of blood T cells in healthy people across ages. Researchers isolated at least 7 million PBMCs per sample. Study findings and constraints: Diversity estimated from one million T cells was considered an underestimate. The study could not conclusively compare naive and antigen-experienced cells, given its unsorted PBMCs.

The chain employs TRBV4-1 and TRBJ1-1; 8 nucleotides align to TRBD1. Sample: blood. This TCR derives from a woman under 30 in good health. In DNA form, the CDR3 reads TGCGCCAGCAGCCAAGGACAGGGGCTGATTGAAGCTTTCTTT. It yields the protein CASSQGQGLIEAFF.